This T cell receptor beta chain was sequenced for a study of cytomegalovirus exposure and HLA in healthy donors. The PCR contained 60 Vbeta and 13 Jbeta primers. Profiling relied on immunoSEQ multiplex PCR, and the TCRdb table lists in-frame clones only, not all of them. The data show about 110,000 clones, roughly 75% seen once. Germline CDR1 is LNHDA and CDR2 is SQIVND (reference sequence). The CDR3 consists of 16 residues. The germline V and J ends were trimmed by 6 bases and 5 bases, with 19 bases remaining between them. This clone was detected only a few times. This sequence originates from a middle-aged man in good health and CMV-seronegative. The sequenced sample was PBMCs. V is TRBV19 and J is TRBJ2-2; D is possibly TRBD1 (5 bases). The CDR3 here is CASRHSSYRLTGELFF. The CDR3 DNA is TGTGCCAGTAGACATTCGAGTTACAGGTTGACCGGGGAGCTGTTTTTT.